These 31 T cell receptor beta chains came from one sample sequenced in a study of shared clonotypes between healthy human individuals. Profiling relied on immunoSEQ multiplex PCR, and the TCRdb table lists in-frame clones only, not all of them. The profile covers 1.6 million or so clones, with approximately 98.5% appearing a single time and approximately 0.38% taken by the ten largest. The material sequenced was naive CD4+ T cells sorted from blood. Subset of the sample: CD45RA+ positively selected. These receptors were obtained from a man aged 30 to 39 in good health.

This rearrangement joins TRBV11-2 to TRBJ2-1; 8 bases agree with TRBD2. Germline V lookup: CDR1 SGHAT, CDR2 FQNNGV. The ends lost 0 bases at V and 9 bases at J; junction bases unmatched: 7. CDR3 length: 15 residues. In nucleotides, the CDR3 is TGTGCCAGCAGCTTAGATCACGGGAGGGCCTTTGAGCAGTTCTTC. Protein product: CASSLDHGRAFEQFF. Full variable domain (outside the CDR3, taken from reference TRBV11-2 and TRBJ2-1): EAGVAQSPRYKIIEKRQSVAFWCNPISGHATLYWYQQILGQGPKLLIQFQNNGVVDDSQLPKDRFSAERLKGVDSTLKIQPAKLEDSAVYLCASSLDHGRAFEQFFGPGTRLTVL.

The chain recombines TRBV5-1 with TRBJ2-7, with 13 bases aligning to TRBD2. The CDR3 sequence is 15 residues long. Germline V lookup: CDR1 SGHRS, CDR2 YFSETQ. V shed 4 bases, J shed 5 bases, and the junction held 6 bases outside the gene matches. CDR3: CASSIGLAGANEQYF. CDR3 nucleotide sequence: TGCGCCAGCAGCATAGGACTAGCGGGAGCCAACGAGCAGTACTTC.

The chain is built from TRBV29-1 and TRBJ2-5, with 11 bases that match TRBD2. Germline CDR1 and CDR2: SQVTM and ANQGSEA. The CDR3 sequence is 14 residues long. V trimming: 8 bases; J trimming: 2 bases; junction bases outside the gene matches: 7. The CDR3 coding sequence is TGCAGCCATCGGGGGACTAGCGGACAAGAGACCCAGTACTTC. This encodes CSHRGTSGQETQYF.

The chain uses TRBV4-1 and TRBJ2-1; TRBD2 aligns across 11 bases. This CDR3 spans 15 amino acids. V gave up 2 bases and J gave up 6 bases; unmatched junction bases: 3. Germline V lookup: CDR1 MGHRA, CDR2 YSYEKL. The CDR3, as DNA: TGCGCCAGCAGCCAACCGGGACTAGCGGCCAATGAGCAGTTCTTC. Translated, it gives CASSQPGLAANEQFF.

J is TRBJ2-5 and V is TRBV29-1, with no clear D. Germline CDR1 is SQVTM and CDR2 is ANQGSEA. The CDR3 is made up of 11 amino acids. The germline V and J ends were trimmed by 7 bases and 5 bases, with 11 bases remaining between them. The CDR3 is CSAGVLETQYF. The CDR3 DNA reads TGCAGCGCCGGAGTTTTGGAGACCCAGTACTTC. The variable domain in full, with the rest retrieved from reference TRBV29-1 and TRBJ2-5, is SAVISQKPSRDICQRGTSLTIQCQVDSQVTMMFWYRQQPGQSLTLIATANQGSEATYESGFVIDKFPISRPNLTFSTLTVSNMSPEDSSIYLCSAGVLETQYFGPGTRLLVL.

The J gene is TRBJ2-7, the V gene TRBV25-1; D possibly corresponds to TRBD1 (5 bases). Germline values: CDR1 MGHDK, CDR2 SYGVNS. V was pared by 2 bases and J by 6 bases, with 8 bases between. The CDR3 extends over 12 amino acids. The CDR3 loop reads CASSEQGFEQYF. The CDR3 region has the DNA TGTGCCAGCAGTGAACAGGGTTTCGAGCAGTACTTC.

The genes are TRBV19 and TRBJ1-1, with D uncertain. The CDR3 runs to 13 residues. Trimming stripped 2 bases from V and 4 bases from J, with 8 bases between. CDR1 LNHDA and CDR2 SQIVND come from the germline V gene (reference sequence). The CDR3 bases are TGTGCCAGTAGTATATACCCCGGCACTGAAGCTTTCTTT. Protein product: CASSIYPGTEAFF.

The rearrangement joins TRBV9 to TRBJ2-5; 10 bases agree with TRBD1. J was trimmed by 1 base and V by 5 bases; bases with no gene match: 5. The germline CDR1 and CDR2 sequences are SGDLS and YYNGEE. The length of the CDR3 is 15 residues. Here the CDR3 DNA reads TGTGCCAGCAGTACGGACAGGGGGGGCCAAGAGACCCAGTACTTC. Translated, it gives CASSTDRGGQETQYF.

The V call is TRBV6-1, the J call TRBJ2-2, with a tentative D call TRBD2 (5 bases). The germline V gene has CDR1 MNHNS and CDR2 SASEGT. The V end lost 1 base, the J end lost 0 bases, and 12 bases lay between the germline ends. This CDR3 is 17 amino acids long. The chain's CDR3 is CASSEEYWGANTGELFF. DNA of the CDR3: TGTGCCAGCAGTGAAGAGTACTGGGGAGCGAACACCGGGGAGCTGTTTTTT.

This rearrangement joins TRBV30 to TRBJ2-2, with 10 bases identical to TRBD2. V trimming: 2 bases; J trimming: 4 bases; junction bases outside the gene matches: 4. The CDR3 totals 15 residues. CDR1 is GTSNPN and CDR2 is SVGIG in the germline V gene (reference sequence). CDR3 in amino acids: CAWSFGLAATGELFF. The CDR3 DNA follows: TGTGCCTGGAGTTTCGGACTAGCGGCCACCGGGGAGCTGTTTTTT.

The V call is TRBV5-8, the J call TRBJ1-1, with D unclear. This CDR3 is 13 amino acids long. CDR1 SGHTS and CDR2 YDEGEE come from the germline V gene. Trimming left V 1 base short and J 6 bases short, with 10 bases between. CDR3 region: CASSLPHESEAFF. As DNA, the CDR3 is TGTGCCAGCAGCTTGCCTCATGAGTCTGAAGCTTTCTTT.

The chain is built from TRBV9 and TRBJ2-5, with unresolved D. CDR1 is SGDLS, CDR2 YYNGEE, per germline. V was clipped by 0 bases and J by 0 bases, with 9 bases between them. The CDR3 covers 15 residues. Written as DNA, the CDR3 is TGTGCCAGCAGCGTAGTGGGCAGATACCAAGAGACCCAGTACTTC. Amino acid sequence: CASSVVGRYQETQYF. Drawing the rest from reference TRBV9 and TRBJ2-5, the complete variable domain is DSGVTQTPKHLITATGQRVTLRCSPRSGDLSVYWYQQSLDQGLQFLIQYYNGEERAKGNILERFSAQQFPDLHSELNLSSLELGDSALYFCASSVVGRYQETQYFGPGTRLLVL.

J is TRBJ1-1 and V is TRBV18; D unclear. The CDR3 is made up of 16 amino acids. V lost 5 bases and J lost 1, with 17 bases in between. Germline V gene sequence: CDR1 KGHSH, CDR2 LQKENI. The CDR3 sequence: CASSTQRLAGNTEAFF. In DNA form, the CDR3 reads TGTGCCAGCTCAACTCAGCGGCTGGCGGGGAACACTGAAGCTTTCTTT.

This sequence joins TRBV5-1 and TRBJ1-3, with D possibly being TRBD1 (6 bases). V gave up 6 bases and J gave up 0 bases, with 13 bases separating them. The CDR3 is 15 amino acids. Germline loops: CDR1 SGHRS, CDR2 YFSETQ. The CDR3 is CASTQDSSSGNTIYF. The CDR3 nucleotides read TGCGCCAGCACCCAGGACAGTAGCTCTGGAAACACCATATATTTT.

This clone has only one observation. The gene calls are TRBV9 and TRBJ2-3, with 8 nucleotides matching TRBD1. Trimming cost V 2 bases and J 15 bases; bases outside gene matches: 11. Germline CDR1 is SGDLS and CDR2 is YYNGEE. CDR3 length: 13 amino acids. CDR3 sequence reads: CASSVGRVDRVYF. The CDR3 DNA reads as TGTGCCAGCAGCGTCGGGAGAGTGGACAGGGTATATTTT.

The chain combines TRBV18 with TRBJ2-4; D gene uncertain. The CDR3 has 14 amino acids. Germline CDR1 and CDR2: KGHSH and LQKENI. V was cut by 2 bases and J by 11 bases, with 16 bases left in between. The CDR3 here is CASSPATQTGLQYF. CDR3 nucleotides: TGTGCCAGCTCACCAGCGACCCAAACCGGGCTTCAGTACTTC.

V gene TRBV27 combines with J gene TRBJ1-4; perhaps TRBD1 as D (6 bases). The CDR3 runs to 14 residues. In germline, CDR1 is MNHEY, CDR2 SMNVEV (reference sequence). The V end was cut by 7 bases, the J end by 8 bases, with 17 bases between. Here the CDR3 reads CASTEQGNREKLFF. CDR3 nucleotides: TGTGCCAGCACCGAACAGGGAAACAGGGAAAAACTGTTTTTT.

This chain joins TRBV15 and TRBJ2-7; the D is unclear. The CDR3 extends over 16 amino acids. V shed 5 bases and J shed 0 bases, with 17 bases lying between them. The germline gives CDR1 LNHNV, CDR2 YYDKDF (reference sequence). CDR3 amino acids: CATSRPSGRDSYEQYF. The CDR3 DNA reads as TGTGCCACCAGCCGACCGTCGGGTAGGGACTCCTACGAGCAGTACTTC.

This sequence joins TRBV10-3 and TRBJ2-7; D is possibly TRBD1 (6 bases). Germline lookup yields CDR1 ENHRY and CDR2 SYGVKD. This CDR3 is 13 amino acids long. V was trimmed by 6 bases and J by 5 bases, leaving 14 bases between them. The CDR3 loop is CAISQQGQHEQYF. Here the CDR3 DNA reads TGTGCCATCAGCCAACAAGGACAGCACGAGCAGTACTTC.

As concerns this clone: This sample includes further DNA sequences coding for the same CDR3. This sequence joins TRBV5-4 and TRBJ2-5; 8 bases agree with TRBD1. Trimming removed 0 bases from V and 3 bases from J; junction bases left unmatched: 4. The CDR3 is 15 amino acids. Germline V gene lookup returns CDR1 SGHNT and CDR2 YYREEE (reference sequence). Here the CDR3 reads CASSLAGTGKETQYF. Here the CDR3 DNA reads TGTGCCAGCAGCTTGGCCGGGACAGGAAAAGAGACCCAGTACTTC.

The chain couples TRBV6-4 to TRBJ2-7; the D gene could be TRBD1 or TRBD2 (5 bases each). The germline V and J ends were trimmed by 2 bases and 3 bases, with 14 bases remaining between them. This CDR3 is built from 15 residues. Germline CDR1 reads MRHNA; CDR2 reads SNTAGT. The CDR3 DNA is TGTGCCAGCAGTGACGAGTGGGGACCAAACTACGAGCAGTACTTC. This sequence encodes CASSDEWGPNYEQYF.

The chain recombines TRBV28 with TRBJ1-5, with a weak D call TRBD1 (5 bases). V lost 7 bases, J lost 0 bases, and 19 bases lay in between. There are 17 residues in the CDR3. Germline V gene data show CDR1 as MDHEN and CDR2 as SYDVKM. The CDR3, as DNA: TGTGCCAGCACCCTCCGTATGGGGGGGAATAGCAATCAGCCCCAGCATTTT. It specifies CASTLRMGGNSNQPQHF.

The V and J genes are TRBV11-2 and TRBJ2-7, with 9 nucleotides matching TRBD2. V was clipped by 5 bases and J by 0 bases; unmatched bases: 5. This CDR3 has 15 residues. Germline CDR1 is SGHAT and CDR2 is FQNNGV. This chain's CDR3 is CASSIAGVASYEQYF. Written as DNA, the CDR3 is TGTGCCAGCAGCATAGCGGGAGTCGCCTCCTACGAGCAGTACTTC.

The V and J genes are TRBV2 and TRBJ1-5, with D unresolved. This CDR3 is built from 17 residues. Trimming took 2 bases from V and 0 from J, leaving 14 bases between them. Germline CDR1 SNHLY, CDR2 FYNNEI. The chain's CDR3 is CASSELNPLYSNQPQHF. Written as DNA, the CDR3 is TGTGCCAGCAGTGAACTGAATCCCCTCTATAGCAATCAGCCCCAGCATTTT.

The J gene is TRBJ1-1, the V gene TRBV28; D gene unclear. Germline CDR1 is MDHEN and CDR2 is SYDVKM. The CDR3 extends over 14 amino acids. The V end was cut by 1 base, the J end by 1 base, with 7 bases between. The CDR3 here is CASSLYRKNTEAFF. In nucleotides, the CDR3 is TGTGCCAGCAGTTTATACAGAAAGAACACTGAAGCTTTCTTT. The full variable domain, rest sourced from reference TRBV28 and TRBJ1-1, is DVKVTQSSRYLVKRTGEKVFLECVQDMDHENMFWYRQDPGLGLRLIYFSYDVKMKEKGDIPEGYSVSREKKERFSLILESASTNQTSMYLCASSLYRKNTEAFFGQGTRLTVV.

Note on this clone: Other DNA sequences from this sample encode an identical CDR3 as well. The CDR3 spells CAWTTGNTEAFF. CDR3 coding DNA: TGTGCCTGGACCACCGGGAACACTGAAGCTTTCTTT. The chain employs TRBV30 and TRBJ1-1; D is undetermined. Germline assignment: CDR1 GTSNPN and CDR2 SVGIG (reference sequence). Trimming cost V 4 bases and J 1 base, with 7 bases left between them. This CDR3 region has 12 residues.

This CDR3 is CASSVEWETQYF. The CDR3 DNA reads TGTGCCAGCAGCGTCGAATGGGAGACCCAGTACTTC. The rearrangement joins TRBV7-2 to TRBJ2-5, with D unresolved. V was pared by 5 bases and J by 5 bases, with 9 bases between. The CDR3 consists of 12 residues. Germline V CDR1 and CDR2: SGHTA, FQGNSA.

The chain combines TRBV7-8 with TRBJ2-7, with D possibly matching TRBD1 (5 bases). There are 14 residues in the CDR3. Germline-derived CDR1 and CDR2 are SGHVS and FQNEAQ. The V and J ends lost 0 bases and 7 bases respectively, with 13 bases between them. The CDR3 loop reads CASSLAGRGWEQYF. In DNA form, the CDR3 reads TGTGCCAGCAGCTTAGCTGGAAGGGGATGGGAGCAGTACTTC.

The V and J genes are TRBV19 and TRBJ1-5; 7 bases fit TRBD1. CDR1 is LNHDA, CDR2 SQIVND, per germline (reference sequence). The CDR3 contains 14 residues. Trimming took 4 bases from V and 4 from J; bases not matched to a gene: 4. The chain's CDR3 is CASSKTGWNQPQHF. CDR3 nucleotide sequence: TGTGCCAGTAGTAAGACAGGGTGGAATCAGCCCCAGCATTTT.

The chain combines TRBV11-2 with TRBJ1-2; 10 bases line up with TRBD1. The V gene end was trimmed by 5 bases and the J gene end by 3 bases; junction bases not matched to a gene: 3. Germline V gene sequence: CDR1 SGHAT, CDR2 FQNNGV. CDR3 length equals 14 residues. The CDR3 sequence is CASSRDRGHYGYTF. The DNA of the CDR3 is TGTGCCAGCAGCCGTGACAGGGGGCACTATGGCTACACCTTC.

The chain joins TRBV5-1 to TRBJ2-7; 10 bases match TRBD2. This CDR3 spans 14 amino acids. Germline V CDR1 and CDR2: SGHRS, YFSETQ. V gave up 4 bases and J gave up 5 bases; unmatched junction bases: 6. CDR3 sequence (DNA): TGCGCCAGCAGCGTACAGGGGACTAGCGACGAGCAGTACTTC. This gives the protein CASSVQGTSDEQYF.